This T cell receptor (beta chain) is drawn from a study of Tregs in tolerant kidney transplant recipients. Overall study results and limits: The most relevant donor-specific Treg TCRbeta repertoire apparently came from expansion with activated donor B cells.

Clones were read by immunoSEQ multiplex PCR, and TCRdb kept only the in-frame ones, dropping some. The table shows some 88,000 clones, with more than 90% occurring only once. Points on this clone: The antigen is not known.

There are 17 residues in the CDR3. Germline V CDR1 and CDR2: SEHNR, FQNEAQ (reference sequence). The ends were cut back, 4 bases at V and 5 bases at J, with 20 bases in the middle. The clonotype originates from a human donor in good health. The specimen was CD8+ T cells from blood. The rearrangement uses TRBV7-9 and TRBJ1-4, with D possibly TRBD1 on 6 matching bases. The DNA of the CDR3 is TGTGCCAGCAGCTGGCGACCAGGGACAACCAGAAATGAAAAACTGTTTTTT. Its translation: CASSWRPGTTRNEKLFF. Variable domain in full (rest from reference TRBV7-9 and TRBJ1-4): DTGVSQNPRHKITKRGQNVTFRCDPISEHNRLYWYRQTLGQGPEFLTYFQNEAQLEKSRLLSDRFSAERPKGSFSTLEIQRTEQGDSAMYLCASSWRPGTTRNEKLFFGSGTQLSVL.